This T cell receptor (beta chain) originates from a study of T cells in Graves' hyperthyroidism and ophthalmopathy. The CDR3 length is 17 residues. In germline, CDR1 is LGHNA, CDR2 YNFKEQ. V lost 4 bases, J lost 1 base, and 6 bases stayed unmatched. Every diagnosis used clinical symptoms, serum thyroxine and TRAb, thyroid ultrasound and orbital computed tomography. It was 10 ml of fresh peripheral blood that supplied the PBMCs. TCR beta CDR3 sequences were amplified from RNA transcripts. HTBI primers drove first-round RT-PCR of the TCR CDR3. TCRdb reprocessed the multiplex PCR reads with MiXCR, giving one entry per CDR3 protein. The sample lists about 350,000 distinct CDR3 sequences, around 18% seen once, with about 16% in the top ten.

The receptor's source is a woman between 35 and 50 years old with Graves' ophthalmopathy. Sequencing input: blood. This chain uses TRBV4-2 with TRBJ2-2; 10 nucleotides match TRBD2. CDR3 in DNA: TGTGCCAGCAGCCCGTGGGTAGCGGGAGGGAACACCGGGGAGCTGTTTTTT. It codes for CASSPWVAGGNTGELFF.